The 31 T cell receptor beta chains presented below share a single source sample, sequenced in a study of blood T cell repertoires in COVID-19 (dated by TCRdb to about 2020). The library was made by the immunoSEQ multiplex PCR assay. TCRdb carries this immuneACCESS record with in-frame sequences only. Its versions omit some clonotypes, under half of them owing to an unresolved V gene in the studies checked, with the rest unexplained. The sample table shows 150,000 to 200,000 clones, and under 90% are seen once. The ten largest clonotypes hold roughly 6.8% of the sample. Sample: peripheral blood. These receptors were taken from a human donor in a cohort sampled during active COVID-19.

The V gene is TRBV2, the J gene TRBJ2-1, with D hard to call. Per the germline V gene, CDR1 is SNHLY and CDR2 is FYNNEI. Between the trimmed V and J ends, which lost 0 bases and 0 bases, there was a span of 6 bases. The CDR3 contains 15 residues. CDR3 amino acids: CASSEASSSYNEQFF. Here the CDR3 DNA reads TGTGCCAGCAGTGAAGCGTCGAGCTCCTACAATGAGCAGTTCTTC.

As for this clone: In the same sample, other DNA sequences code for this CDR3. The chain recombines TRBV5-1 with TRBJ1-2; 9 bases map to TRBD1. Germline V lookup: CDR1 SGHRS, CDR2 YFSETQ. The CDR3 is made up of 14 amino acids. V was pared by 4 bases and J by 2 bases, with 3 bases of the junction left unmatched. CDR3 DNA sequence: TGCGCCAGCAGCCTGGGACAGGGAAACTATGGCTACACCTTC. Translation gives CASSLGQGNYGYTF.

The chain employs TRBV7-2 and TRBJ2-3, with TRBD1 matching over 8 bases. With 5 bases clipped from V and 3 bases from J, the junction kept 4 bases outside the gene matches. The CDR3 extends over 14 amino acids. Germline V CDR1 and CDR2: SGHTA, FQGNSA. The CDR3 loop reads CASSEYRGTDTQYF. The CDR3 coding sequence is TGTGCCAGCAGCGAATACAGGGGGACAGATACGCAGTATTTT.

The genes are TRBV7-8 and TRBJ1-6; D remains ambiguous. Trimming shortened V by 4 bases and J by 7 bases, and 23 bases separated the two germline ends. The germline V gene encodes CDR1 SGHVS and CDR2 FQNEAQ. The CDR3 extends over 18 amino acids. Written as DNA, the CDR3 is TGTGCCAGCAGCTCACTTGTGGCGGGATCCTCCCTGAATTCACCCCTCCACTTT. This sequence encodes CASSSLVAGSSLNSPLHF.

This clone was detected once. V is TRBV19 and J is TRBJ2-7; 7 bases match TRBD2. Germline V gene lookup returns CDR1 LNHDA and CDR2 SQIVND (reference sequence). V lost 4 bases and J lost 4; bases outside the gene matches: 10. This CDR3 comprises 15 residues. The CDR3 sequence is CASSRREGSPYEQYF. As DNA, the CDR3 is TGTGCCAGTAGTAGAAGGGAGGGGTCCCCTTACGAGCAGTACTTC.

The chain recombines TRBV13 with TRBJ2-4; 8 nucleotides align to TRBD1. With V trimmed by 0 bases and J by 12 bases, 4 bases remained unmatched. This CDR3 has 13 residues. Germline lookup yields CDR1 PRHDT and CDR2 FYEKMQ (reference sequence). Here the CDR3 reads CASSLGRGQAQYF. The CDR3 region has the DNA TGTGCCAGCAGCTTAGGCCGGGGACAGGCTCAGTACTTC.

The chain combines TRBV27 with TRBJ2-1, with D possibly being TRBD2 (5 bases). V shed 4 bases and J shed 3 bases, with 13 bases lying between them. The germline V gene has CDR1 MNHEY and CDR2 SMNVEV (reference sequence). The CDR3 spans 15 residues. CDR3 region: CASSWTLPYYNEQFF. The CDR3 DNA reads TGTGCCAGCAGTTGGACTCTACCCTACTACAATGAGCAGTTCTTC.

V and J are TRBV7-3 and TRBJ2-7; D may be TRBD1 (5 bases). The CDR3 runs to 13 residues. Germline loops: CDR1 SGHTA, CDR2 FQGTGA. V was pared by 3 bases and J by 4 bases, with 10 bases between. The CDR3 loop is CASSFTSGYEQYF. In DNA, the CDR3 is TGTGCCAGCAGCTTTACTTCAGGGTACGAGCAGTACTTC. Full variable domain (outside the CDR3, taken from reference TRBV7-3 and TRBJ2-7): GAGVSQTPSNKVTEKGKYVELRCDPISGHTALYWYRQSLGQGPEFLIYFQGTGAADDSGLPNDRFFAVRPEGSVSTLKIQRTERGDSAVYLCASSFTSGYEQYFGPGTRLTVT.

The V call is TRBV5-6, the J call TRBJ2-7; 14 bases map to TRBD2. Per the germline V gene, CDR1 is SGHDT and CDR2 is YYEEEE. This CDR3 spans 19 amino acids. Germline trimming cut 1 base from V and 5 bases from J; bases unmatched to any gene: 14. CDR3 residues: CASSLYRGGLAGGRNEQYF. DNA of the CDR3: TGTGCCAGCAGCTTGTATAGGGGAGGACTAGCGGGGGGCAGGAACGAGCAGTACTTC.

This chain joins TRBV9 and TRBJ1-2; 7 bases fit TRBD1. The V gene's germline CDR1 is SGDLS and CDR2 YYNGEE. J was trimmed by 2 bases and V by 2 bases; bases with no gene match: 6. This CDR3 is 15 amino acids long. The chain's CDR3 is CASSVREGGNYGYTF. CDR3 sequence (DNA): TGTGCCAGCAGCGTGCGTGAAGGGGGCAACTATGGCTACACCTTC.

The chain recombines TRBV24-1 with TRBJ2-7; TRBD1 matches at 7 bases. The germline CDR1 and CDR2 sequences are KGHDR and SFDVKD. The V and J ends lost 7 bases and 0 bases, in that order; junction bases with no gene match: 8. The CDR3 has 15 residues. This CDR3 reads CATSARTGDSYEQYF. DNA of the CDR3: TGTGCCACCAGCGCCCGGACAGGTGACTCCTACGAGCAGTACTTC.

The V call is TRBV4-1, the J call TRBJ1-1, with a weak D call TRBD1 (5 bases). The V end was cut by 1 base, the J end by 4 bases, with 13 bases between. The CDR3 spans 15 residues. Germline CDR1 is MGHRA and CDR2 is YSYEKL. The chain's CDR3 is CASSQGRGVGTEAFF. The CDR3 bases are TGCGCCAGCAGCCAAGGCCGGGGGGTCGGCACTGAAGCTTTCTTT.

The chain links TRBV4-1 to TRBJ1-4; perhaps TRBD1 as D (6 bases). V was shortened by 1 base and J by 8 bases, with 20 bases between the two germline ends. Germline-derived CDR1 and CDR2 are MGHRA and YSYEKL. The CDR3 consists of 17 residues. The CDR3 nucleotides are TGCGCCAGCAGCCAAGGCGGCAGGGGTGAATCGATGGAAAAACTGTTTTTT. As protein: CASSQGGRGESMEKLFF.

The sample holds a few counts of this clone. The rearrangement joins TRBV3-1 (or the pseudogene TRBV3-2) to TRBJ1-2, with D unresolved. In germline, CDR1 is LGHDT, CDR2 YNNKEL (reference sequence). V was clipped by 0 bases and J by 8 bases, with 10 bases between them. The CDR3 covers 13 residues. The CDR3 DNA reads as TGTGCCAGCAGCCAAGACGGAGGGAGCGGCTACACCTTC. Its protein product is CASSQDGGSGYTF.

The table lists this clone with a few counts. This chain connects TRBV2 to TRBJ1-6; 11 bases are shared with TRBD1. Germline V gene lookup returns CDR1 SNHLY and CDR2 FYNNEI. This CDR3 is 15 amino acids long. V was clipped by 5 bases and J by 6 bases; unmatched bases: 3. The CDR3 region is CASSKDRGLNSPLHF. The CDR3 DNA sequence: TGTGCCAGCAGTAAGGACAGGGGGCTTAATTCACCCCTCCACTTT. Combining the CDR3 with reference TRBV2 and TRBJ1-6 gives the whole variable domain EPEVTQTPSHQVTQMGQEVILRCVPISNHLYFYWYRQILGQKVEFLVSFYNNEISEKSEIFDDQFSVERPDGSNFTLKIRSTKLEDSAMYFCASSKDRGLNSPLHFGNGTRLTVT.

CDR3 sequence reads: CASSSRRGSYNEQFF. In DNA form, the CDR3 reads TGCGCCAGCAGCTCGAGGAGGGGATCCTACAATGAGCAGTTCTTC. V is TRBV5-1 and J is TRBJ2-1; the D gene is possibly TRBD2 (6 bases). V lost 3 bases and J lost 1, with 11 bases in between. There are 15 residues in the CDR3. Germline V lookup: CDR1 SGHRS, CDR2 YFSETQ. Complete variable domain (other parts from reference TRBV5-1 and TRBJ2-1): KAGVTQTPRYLIKTRGQQVTLSCSPISGHRSVSWYQQTPGQGLQFLFEYFSETQRNKGNFPGRFSGRQFSNSRSEMNVSTLELGDSALYLCASSSRRGSYNEQFFGPGTRLTVL.

V and J are TRBV9 and TRBJ1-2; D is possibly TRBD1 (6 bases). Germline loops: CDR1 SGDLS, CDR2 YYNGEE. Deletions cut 5 bases from V and 1 base from J, with 12 bases between. The CDR3 spans 14 residues. Written as DNA, the CDR3 is TGTGCCAGCAGAGAGACAGGAAATAACTATGGCTACACCTTC. This encodes CASRETGNNYGYTF.

The chain links TRBV2 to TRBJ2-7; maybe TRBD1 (6 bases). The CDR3 length is 15 residues. Germline V lookup: CDR1 SNHLY, CDR2 FYNNEI. V lost 6 bases and J lost 6, with 21 bases in between. The CDR3 DNA follows: TGTGCCAGCAGAGATACAGCAGGGGATCGAGGCGAGCAGTACTTC. Protein product: CASRDTAGDRGEQYF.

The J gene is TRBJ2-7, the V gene TRBV2, with 8 bases fitting TRBD1. V shed 10 bases and J 3 bases; nucleotides not matched to a gene: 5. The CDR3 has 12 residues. Germline loops: CDR1 SNHLY, CDR2 FYNNEI. DNA of the CDR3: TGTGCCACCCGGACAGGGATCTACGAGCAGTACTTC. Protein: CATRTGIYEQYF.

The chain combines TRBV6-4 with TRBJ1-3; D not certain. This CDR3 region has 17 residues. The V end lost 6 bases, the J end lost 0 bases, and 18 bases lay between the germline ends. Germline V gene data show CDR1 as MRHNA and CDR2 as SNTAGT. Here the CDR3 DNA reads TGTGCCAGCAGCACTGGGGAGGGTAAGAGCTCTGGAAACACCATATATTTT. Its protein product is CASSTGEGKSSGNTIYF.

The chain has TRBV7-2 and TRBJ2-7; 8 bases align to TRBD2. The CDR3 runs to 15 residues. Trimming removed 4 bases from V and 3 bases from J; junction bases left unmatched: 8. The V gene's germline CDR1 is SGHTA and CDR2 FQGNSA. The CDR3 spells CASSSRGGGLYEQYF. DNA of the CDR3: TGTGCCAGCAGCTCTAGGGGCGGGGGGCTCTACGAGCAGTACTTC.

The rearrangement links TRBV7-2 to TRBJ1-6; no reliable D call. V lost 3 bases and J 8 bases, leaving 11 bases between the germline ends. Germline CDR1 reads SGHTA; CDR2 reads FQGNSA. This CDR3 has 14 amino acids. The chain's CDR3 is CASSFMEWDSPLHF. The CDR3 region has the DNA TGTGCCAGCAGCTTCATGGAGTGGGATTCACCCCTCCACTTT.

The chain is built from TRBV6-1 and TRBJ1-1, with 9 positions matching TRBD1. V was clipped by 0 bases and J by 5 bases; unmatched bases: 7. The CDR3 sequence is 16 residues long. Germline V gene lookup returns CDR1 MNHNS and CDR2 SASEGT. The CDR3 DNA reads TGTGCCAGCAGTGAAGCGGAGACAGGGGGTGGAACTGAAGCTTTCTTT. Translation gives CASSEAETGGGTEAFF.

The table lists this clone with a count of one. The genes are TRBV12-5 and TRBJ2-5, with D perhaps matching TRBD2 (6 bases). The CDR3 contains 15 residues. Trimming stripped 2 bases from V and 4 bases from J, with 14 bases between. The V gene's germline CDR1 is LGHNT and CDR2 FRNRAP. The DNA for the CDR3 is TGTGCTAGTGGTTTGTCTCCGGATAGCGGAGAGACCCAGTACTTC. Translating gives CASGLSPDSGETQYF.

The genes are TRBV5-1 and TRBJ2-4, with TRBD2 identical over 12 bases. V lost 4 bases to trimming and J lost 8 bases; unmatched junction nucleotides: 7. Germline CDR1 and CDR2: SGHRS and YFSETQ. The CDR3 has 15 amino acids. The CDR3 nucleotides read TGCGCCAGCAGCGCGTTGACTAGCGGGGGTGACATTCAGTACTTC. It encodes CASSALTSGGDIQYF.

This sequence joins TRBV5-1 and TRBJ2-5; 9 bases match TRBD2. Trimming at V came to 1 base and at J to 2 bases, leaving 6 bases not matched to a gene. The CDR3 loop spans 16 amino acids. In germline, CDR1 is SGHRS, CDR2 YFSETQ. The CDR3 sequence is CASSLLSGGSQETQYF. The CDR3, as DNA: TGCGCCAGCAGCTTGTTAAGCGGGGGGTCGCAAGAGACCCAGTACTTC. The whole variable domain, filled in from reference TRBV5-1 and TRBJ2-5, reads KAGVTQTPRYLIKTRGQQVTLSCSPISGHRSVSWYQQTPGQGLQFLFEYFSETQRNKGNFPGRFSGRQFSNSRSEMNVSTLELGDSALYLCASSLLSGGSQETQYFGPGTRLLVL.

This clone was seen only once. The chain combines TRBV19 with TRBJ2-7, with D unresolved. The length of the CDR3 is 15 residues. Germline CDR1 is LNHDA and CDR2 is SQIVND (reference sequence). V shed 6 bases and J shed 3 bases, with 18 bases lying between them. This CDR3 reads CASSPPRSLIYEQYF. The CDR3 DNA reads as TGTGCCAGTAGCCCCCCTAGGAGCTTGATCTACGAGCAGTACTTC.

The rearrangement joins TRBV2 to TRBJ2-1, with 7 bases identical to TRBD2. The germline CDR1 and CDR2 sequences are SNHLY and FYNNEI. CDR3 length: 15 amino acids. The ends lost 6 bases at V and 7 bases at J; junction bases unmatched: 12. CDR3 region: CASRGGTNESNEQFF. The CDR3 coding sequence is TGTGCCAGCAGGGGGGGGACCAACGAATCAAATGAGCAGTTCTTC.

This clone occurred a few times. The V call is TRBV12-3 or TRBV12-4, the J call TRBJ1-1; D is unresolved. The CDR3 has 11 residues. Trimming left V 6 bases short and J 3 bases short, with 5 bases between. The CDR3 region is CASRRDTEAFF. The CDR3 bases are TGTGCCAGCAGGAGGGACACTGAAGCTTTCTTT.

The V and J genes are TRBV12-3 or TRBV12-4 and TRBJ1-2; possibly TRBD1 for D (6 bases). V shed 5 bases and J shed 8 bases, with 15 bases lying between them. The CDR3 is 13 residues long. The CDR3 reads CASSPTGSHGYTF. In DNA form, the CDR3 reads TGTGCCAGCAGTCCTACAGGGTCCCACGGCTACACCTTC.

The rearrangement joins TRBV18 to TRBJ2-1, with TRBD2 identical over 9 bases. With 2 bases clipped from V and 4 bases from J, the junction kept 12 bases outside the gene matches. Germline V gives CDR1 KGHSH, CDR2 LQKENI. The CDR3 totals 18 residues. CDR3 in DNA: TGTGCCAGCTCACCAGGCTCTCTGGCGGGGGGGCGGTACAATGAGCAGTTCTTC. This translates into CASSPGSLAGGRYNEQFF. The full variable domain, rest sourced from reference TRBV18 and TRBJ2-1, is NAGVMQNPRHLVRRRGQEARLRCSPMKGHSHVYWYRQLPEEGLKFMVYLQKENIIDESGMPKERFSAEFPKEGPSILRIQQVVRGDSAAYFCASSPGSLAGGRYNEQFFGPGTRLTVL.